Sequencing of this TCR beta chain was carried out in a study of cytomegalovirus exposure and HLA in healthy donors. 13 Jbeta primers and 60 Vbeta primers were used for the PCR. Profiled with immunoSEQ multiplex PCR; TCRdb holds only in-frame clones, not every one. The data contain over 120,000 clones, around three quarters of them seen just once; the ten biggest clones take up about 2.4%. CDR1 is MDHEN and CDR2 is SYDVKM in the germline V gene. This CDR3 has 15 amino acids. Trimming removed 5 bases from V and 3 bases from J; junction bases left unmatched: 8. V usage is TRBV28 and J usage is TRBJ2-7; 9 bases fit TRBD1. Material for sequencing was PBMCs. The clonotype comes from a young woman in good health and CMV-seropositive. The CDR3 nucleotides read TGTGCCAGCAGTCCCCCCGGGACAGGGCTCTACGAGCAGTACTTC. Its protein is CASSPPGTGLYEQYF.